The source of this TCR beta chain is a study of cytomegalovirus exposure and HLA in healthy donors. Findings and limits, study-wide: Reports indicate that TCR beta sequences accurately predicted the HLA-A and HLA-B alleles of most subjects.

PCR used 60 Vbeta primers and 13 Jbeta primers. Sequenced by immunoSEQ multiplex PCR; TCRdb stores in-frame clones only, minus some. Of over 65,000 clones in the sample, roughly 74% were seen once. The CDR3 has 16 residues. V was pared by 3 bases and J by 4 bases, with 5 bases of the junction left unmatched. Germline V gene data show CDR1 as LNHDA and CDR2 as SQIVND (reference sequence). This clone was detected once. The target antigen is unknown. V gene TRBV19 combines with J gene TRBJ2-1; 11 bases line up with TRBD2. This receptor was identified in a middle-aged man in good health and CMV-seronegative. Material for sequencing was PBMCs. The CDR3 loop reads CASSIPGTSGYNEQFF. CDR3 in DNA: TGTGCCAGTAGTATCCCCGGGACTAGCGGATACAATGAGCAGTTCTTC.